The 13 T cell receptor beta chains below all came from one sample that was sequenced in a study of response to subunit inactivated influenza vaccine. Via MiXCR, TCRdb re-called the RT-PCR reads, giving one row per CDR3 protein. The sample carries fewer than 700,000 distinct CDR3 sequences, 10% to 15% recorded once. This material consisted of PBMCs from blood, taken roughly 45 days after vaccination. The receptor source for this set is a man aged 50 to 59 who received an inactivated influenza vaccine.

This clonotype was observed at least ten times. Here the CDR3 reads CSAKGTGYGYTF. The CDR3 nucleotides read TGCAGTGCTAAAGGGACAGGCTATGGCTACACCTTC. V is TRBV20-1 and J is TRBJ1-2; 8 nucleotides align to TRBD1. Germline loops: CDR1 DFQATT, CDR2 SNEGSKA (reference sequence). J gave up 4 bases and V 4 bases, and 2 bases lay outside the gene matches. This CDR3 spans 12 amino acids.

This clonotype appeared a few times. The rearrangement links TRBV4-2 to TRBJ2-3; D possibly uses TRBD1 or TRBD2 (5 bases each). The CDR3 is made up of 15 amino acids. The V gene lost 6 bases and the J gene lost 2 bases, with 15 bases spanning the gap. The germline V gene encodes CDR1 LGHNA and CDR2 YNFKEQ. This chain's CDR3 is CASSPGTFVTDTQYF. In DNA form, the CDR3 reads TGTGCCAGCAGTCCCGGGACGTTCGTCACAGATACGCAGTATTTT.

The J gene is TRBJ2-5, the V gene TRBV2; TRBD1 agrees at 12 bases. The CDR3 covers 15 residues. Losses at the gene ends were 4 bases for V and 5 bases for J; bases not matched to a gene: 5. From germline, CDR1 is SNHLY and CDR2 FYNNEI. CDR3 residues: CASSAGQGAGETQYF. CDR3 sequence (DNA): TGTGCCAGCAGTGCGGGACAGGGGGCAGGGGAGACCCAGTACTTC.

The chain links TRBV27 to TRBJ1-1; D unresolved. Germline V CDR1 and CDR2: MNHEY, SMNVEV (reference sequence). The CDR3 has 13 amino acids. Between the trimmed V and J ends, which lost 3 bases and 9 bases, there was a span of 14 bases. In nucleotides, the CDR3 is TGTGCCAGCAGTTTTCTCCCTAAACTTAAAGCTTTCTTT. It is translated as CASSFLPKLKAFF.

This clonotype was found a few times. The chain uses TRBV4-3 and TRBJ2-3; 7 nucleotides align to TRBD1. J gave up 3 bases and V 2 bases, and 11 bases lay outside the gene matches. This CDR3 comprises 17 residues. Germline CDR1 reads LGHNA; CDR2 reads YSLEER. CDR3 amino acids: CASSQQGDRVRTDTQYF. The CDR3 coding sequence is TGCGCCAGCAGCCAACAAGGTGACAGGGTTAGGACAGATACGCAGTATTTT.

The chain uses TRBV10-3 and TRBJ2-1; 8 bases are shared with TRBD1. The CDR3 spans 15 residues. Per germline, CDR1 ENHRY and CDR2 SYGVKD. After removal of 7 bases from V and 2 bases from J, the junction contained 7 bases not matched to a gene. CDR3 nucleotide sequence: TGTGCCATCAAGGACAGGGATATAACCTACAATGAGCAGTTCTTC. As protein: CAIKDRDITYNEQFF.

This clonotype was observed a few times. The chain carries TRBV6-1 and TRBJ1-4; D may be TRBD1 (6 bases). Germline CDR1 MNHNS, CDR2 SASEGT. Trimming removed 5 bases from V and 5 bases from J, with 12 bases in between. The CDR3 has 14 residues. The CDR3 sequence is CASSLGTKNEKLFF. The CDR3 coding sequence is TGTGCCAGCAGTCTGGGGACAAAGAATGAAAAACTGTTTTTT.

This clonotype has at least ten counts. The J gene is TRBJ1-2, the V gene TRBV12-3 or TRBV12-4; 7 nucleotides line up with TRBD1. V lost 7 bases and J lost 3; bases outside the gene matches: 11. There are 15 residues in the CDR3. DNA for the CDR3: TGTGCCAGCATTGCTATAGGGGGACAGCACTATGGCTACACCTTC. It encodes CASIAIGGQHYGYTF.

This clonotype appeared a few times. The chain employs TRBV7-9 and TRBJ2-1; 8 bases agree with TRBD2. This CDR3 is 15 amino acids long. The germline gives CDR1 SEHNR, CDR2 FQNEAQ (reference sequence). The V gene end was trimmed by 2 bases and the J gene end by 2 bases; junction bases not matched to a gene: 2. The CDR3, as DNA: TGTGCCAGCAGCTTAAAAGCGGGGGCCTACAATGAGCAGTTCTTC. This sequence encodes CASSLKAGAYNEQFF.

This CDR3 is CASSLGQIYNSPLHF. DNA for the CDR3: TGTGCCAGCAGTTTAGGACAAATCTATAATTCACCCCTCCACTTT. This chain links TRBV6-5 with TRBJ1-6, with D maybe TRBD1 (5 bases). V shed 4 bases and J shed 3 bases, with 10 bases lying between them. The germline V gene encodes CDR1 MNHEY and CDR2 SVGAGI. The CDR3 has 15 amino acids.

The V call is TRBV6-1, the J call TRBJ2-2; perhaps D is TRBD1 or TRBD2 (7 bases each). Germline V gene data show CDR1 as MNHNS and CDR2 as SASEGT. CDR3 length equals 16 residues. V lost 5 bases and J lost 6, with 19 bases in between. In DNA, the CDR3 is TGTGCCAGCAGTACCATGGGGAGGGGGCTGCCCGGGGAGCTGTTTTTT. Translated, it gives CASSTMGRGLPGELFF.

This chain connects TRBV12-3 or TRBV12-4 to TRBJ1-4, with 7 positions matching TRBD1. CDR3 length: 14 amino acids. V was clipped by 4 bases and J by 8 bases; unmatched bases: 7. The CDR3: CASSSQGVGEKLFF. The CDR3 nucleotides read TGTGCCAGCAGTTCGCAGGGGGTTGGAGAAAAACTGTTTTTT.

The V gene is TRBV28, the J gene TRBJ2-7; 10 bases map to TRBD1. Unmatched junction bases numbered 10, after V lost 5 bases and J lost 3 bases. This CDR3 is built from 16 residues. Germline V gives CDR1 MDHEN, CDR2 SYDVKM. As DNA, the CDR3 is TGTGCCAGCAGTCCCCTGGACAGGGGGAGAGGCTACGAGCAGTACTTC. Amino acid sequence: CASSPLDRGRGYEQYF.